A selection of T cell receptor beta chains follows, all from one sample in a study of T cell responses to AZD1222 COVID-19 vaccine. Assay used: immunoSEQ multiplex PCR; TCRdb lists only in-frame clones, some missing. The sample holds some 150,000 clones, roughly 90% seen once. The input for sequencing was peripheral blood, taken 28 days after the second AZD1222 dose. These receptors were obtained from an adult who received the AZD1222 COVID-19 vaccine. CDR3s include the opening cysteine and the closing phenylalanine or tryptophan. The D gene is left open where the match is weak. Size is stated for part of the rows, as once, few or many counts, or as a class when the clone is expanded.

size: NA; J: TRBJ1-4; V: TRBV7-2; length: 14; D: NA; DNA: TGTGCCAGCAGCTTAAGTAGGCGGAATGAAAAACTGTTTTTT; CDR3: CASSLSRRNEKLFF
size: NA; J: TRBJ2-7; V: TRBV5-1; length: 15; D: TRBD1; DNA: TGCGCCAGCAGCTTGGACCAAAGGACAGGGTACGAGCAGTACTTC; CDR3: CASSLDQRTGYEQYF
size: once; J: TRBJ1-1; V: TRBV5-1; length: 13; D: NA; DNA: TGCGCCAGCAGCTTGGGGTCCAACACTGAAGCTTTCTTT; CDR3: CASSLGSNTEAFF
size: NA; J: TRBJ2-3; V: TRBV3-1/TRBV3-2; length: 12; D: NA; DNA: TGTGCCAGCAGCCGCCACGTGAATACGCAGTATTTT; CDR3: CASSRHVNTQYF
size: NA; J: TRBJ2-3; V: TRBV27; length: 14; D: NA; DNA: TGTGCCAGCAGTTTATTGGGGTACACAGATACGCAGTATTTT; CDR3: CASSLLGYTDTQYF
size: NA; J: TRBJ1-6; V: TRBV30; length: 14; D: NA; DNA: TGTGCCTGGATAGGGGCTGTCGGTAATTCACCCCTCCACTTT; CDR3: CAWIGAVGNSPLHF
size: NA; J: TRBJ2-4; V: TRBV18; length: 14; D: NA; DNA: TGTGCCAGCTCACCCGGGGTGGCCAAAAACATTCAGTACTTC; CDR3: CASSPGVAKNIQYF
size: NA; J: TRBJ2-4; V: TRBV6-2/TRBV6-3; length: 16; D: NA; DNA: TGTGCCAGCAGTTACTCGATTGGGCCCGGCAAAAACATTCAGTACTTC; CDR3: CASSYSIGPGKNIQYF
size: NA; J: TRBJ1-1; V: TRBV28; length: 15; D: TRBD1; DNA: TGTGCCAGCAGCCGTGGACAGGGTGAGAGCACTGAAGCTTTCTTT; CDR3: CASSRGQGESTEAFF
size: NA; J: TRBJ2-2; V: TRBV11-3; length: 15; D: TRBD1; DNA: TGTGCCAGCAGCCCGGGACAGGCGAACACCGGGGAGCTGTTTTTT; CDR3: CASSPGQANTGELFF
size: NA; J: TRBJ1-5; V: TRBV19; length: 14; D: NA; DNA: TGTGCCAGTAGTATTGGGCCGGTGGGGAAGCCCCAGCATTTT; CDR3: CASSIGPVGKPQHF
size: NA; J: TRBJ1-2; V: TRBV29-1; length: 13; D: NA; DNA: TGCAGCGTTGAAGACGGAGGGGTTAATGGCTACACCTTC; CDR3: CSVEDGGVNGYTF
size: NA; J: TRBJ2-7; V: TRBV19; length: 15; D: NA; DNA: TGTGCCAGTAGTACTCCAGGCTTCAGCTCCTACGAGCAGTACTTC; CDR3: CASSTPGFSSYEQYF
size: NA; J: TRBJ2-7; V: TRBV7-9; length: 14; D: TRBD1; DNA: TGTGCCAGCACAGAGGGGACAGGGGTTGGCGAGCAGTACTTC; CDR3: CASTEGTGVGEQYF
size: NA; J: TRBJ1-1; V: TRBV7-9; length: 13; D: NA; DNA: TGTGCCAGCAGCGTCCTACAGAACACTGAAGCTTTCTTT; CDR3: CASSVLQNTEAFF
size: NA; J: TRBJ2-7; V: TRBV2; length: 12; D: NA; DNA: TGTGCCAGAGGTGGGCAGGGGTACGAGCAGTACTTC; CDR3: CARGGQGYEQYF
size: NA; J: TRBJ2-3; V: TRBV4-2; length: 12; D: NA; DNA: TGTGCCAGCGGAGGGGCCCCAGATACGCAGTATTTT; CDR3: CASGGAPDTQYF
size: NA; J: TRBJ2-3; V: TRBV5-1; length: 17; D: TRBD2; DNA: TGCGCCAGCAGCTTGGATGCTAGCGGACAAAGCACAGATACGCAGTATTTT; CDR3: CASSLDASGQSTDTQYF
size: NA; J: TRBJ2-1; V: TRBV6-5; length: 11; D: NA; DNA: TGTGCCAGCAGTCATATGAATGAGCAGTTCTTC; CDR3: CASSHMNEQFF
size: NA; J: TRBJ1-1; V: TRBV4-2; length: 15; D: NA; DNA: TGTGCCAGCAGCCAAGCCTTCGGTCTGAACACTGAAGCTTTCTTT; CDR3: CASSQAFGLNTEAFF
size: NA; J: TRBJ1-6; V: TRBV7-9; length: 16; D: NA; DNA: TGTGCCAGCAGCTTCCACTCGGGGGGGGTTGGTTCACCCCTCCACTTT; CDR3: CASSFHSGGVGSPLHF